The clone carrying this T cell receptor beta chain has a handful of counts. The antigen remains unidentified. TCRdb passed the reads through MiXCR, listing each CDR3 protein once. The sample has about 680,000 distinct CDR3 sequences, more than 20% seen once; the top ten hold approximately 8.2%. These data originate in a study of T cell repertoires in cytomegalovirus infection. About the study: In public TCR beta signatures, there were indications of both CMV infection and matching HLA type.

Findings and limits, study-wide: HLA-C-restricted CMV-specific TCR beta clonotypes were dominant in the ex vivo response. The cumulative frequency of public TCR beta families distinguished individuals who carried CMV together with the relevant HLA.

CDR3 length equals 14 residues. V was cut by 3 bases and J by 4 bases, with 10 bases left in between. Per the germline V gene, CDR1 is LGHNA and CDR2 is YNFKEQ. Sample: CD8+ T cells from PBMCs. This rearrangement joins TRBV4-2 to TRBJ2-1, with D possibly TRBD2 on 5 matching bases. The clonotype comes from a human donor in good health (CMV status not recorded). Some clones in this sample may be carry-over from other donors' samples. The CDR3 bases are TGTGCCAGCAGCCACAGACGGGAATACAATGAGCAGTTCTTC. Translating it yields CASSHRREYNEQFF.